This T cell receptor (beta chain) was found in a study of blood T cell repertoires in COVID-19. For the study at large: Samples came from the United States, Italy and Spain, spanning acute and convalescent COVID-19. Sample material is recorded as cDNA or gDNA derived from T cells, B-cell-depleted T cells, or PBMCs.

The authors' processing: How many nucleated cells were present was estimated from reference gene primer amplification. Assay: immunoSEQ multiplex PCR; the TCRdb copy retains only in-frame clones and omits some. That table furnishes V, J and clone size, whereas the DNA furnished D and trimming. The sample yields 50,000 to 80,000 clones, about 79% seen once. The sequenced sample consisted of peripheral blood. The TCR sequence derives from a woman aged 60-70 years with acute or convalescent COVID-19.

CDR3 sequence reads: CASGPRGTGYEKLFF. Here the CDR3 DNA reads TGTGCCAGTGGGCCCCGCGGGACAGGGTATGAAAAACTGTTTTTT. The chain couples TRBV19 to TRBJ1-4; 9 positions match TRBD1. V gave up 8 bases and J gave up 6 bases; unmatched junction bases: 10. The CDR3 is made up of 15 amino acids. Germline lookup yields CDR1 LNHDA and CDR2 SQIVND (reference sequence).